The table lists the clone carrying this T cell receptor (beta chain) with a few counts. This sample is part of a study of blood T cell repertoires in COVID-19. As for the study in general: Both acute and convalescent COVID-19 samples were obtained from the United States, Italy and Spain.

The data were produced by immunoSEQ multiplex PCR, yet TCRdb's version contains in-frame clones alone and is incomplete. The table records about 210,000 clones, around nine tenths of them present only once. This CDR3 region has 14 residues. The germline V and J ends were trimmed by 3 bases and 1 base, with 9 bases remaining between them. Germline-derived CDR1 and CDR2 are LNHDA and SQIVND (reference sequence). The gene calls are TRBV19 and TRBJ1-1, with a weak D call TRBD1 (5 bases). The sequence came from a man aged 18 to 30 with active or convalescent COVID-19. Sequenced input: peripheral blood. The CDR3 region has the DNA TGTGCCAGTAGTATTACAGGCGGGAACACTGAAGCTTTCTTT. Translating gives CASSITGGNTEAFF.